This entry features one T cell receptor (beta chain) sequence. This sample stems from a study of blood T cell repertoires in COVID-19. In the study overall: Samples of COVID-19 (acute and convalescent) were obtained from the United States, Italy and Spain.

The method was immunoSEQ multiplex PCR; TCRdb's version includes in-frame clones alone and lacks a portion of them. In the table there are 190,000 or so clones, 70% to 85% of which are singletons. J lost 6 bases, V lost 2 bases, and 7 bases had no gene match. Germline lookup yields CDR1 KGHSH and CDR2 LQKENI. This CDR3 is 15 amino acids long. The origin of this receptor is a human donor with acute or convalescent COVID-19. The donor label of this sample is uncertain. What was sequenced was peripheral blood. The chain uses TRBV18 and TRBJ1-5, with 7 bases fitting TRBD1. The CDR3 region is CASSPDGQAFQPQHF. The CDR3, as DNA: TGTGCCAGCTCACCAGACGGACAGGCCTTTCAGCCCCAGCATTTT.